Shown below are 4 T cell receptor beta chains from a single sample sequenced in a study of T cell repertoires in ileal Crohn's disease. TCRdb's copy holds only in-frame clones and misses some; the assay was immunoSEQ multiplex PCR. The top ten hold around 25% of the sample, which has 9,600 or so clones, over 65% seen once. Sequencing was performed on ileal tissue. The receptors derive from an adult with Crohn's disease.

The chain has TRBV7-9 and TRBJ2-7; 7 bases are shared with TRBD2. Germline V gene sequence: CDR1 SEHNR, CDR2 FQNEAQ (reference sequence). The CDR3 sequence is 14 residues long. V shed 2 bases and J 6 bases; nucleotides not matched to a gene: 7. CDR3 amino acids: CASSLSAGGGEQYF. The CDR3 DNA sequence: TGTGCCAGCAGCTTAAGTGCTGGGGGGGGCGAGCAGTACTTC.

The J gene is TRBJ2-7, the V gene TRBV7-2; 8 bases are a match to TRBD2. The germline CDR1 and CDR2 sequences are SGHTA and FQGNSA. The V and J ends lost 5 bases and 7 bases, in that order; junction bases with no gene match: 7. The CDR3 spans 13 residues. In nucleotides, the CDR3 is TGTGCCAGCAGCCTACGCCGGGGGGGGGAGCAGTACTTC. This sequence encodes CASSLRRGGEQYF.

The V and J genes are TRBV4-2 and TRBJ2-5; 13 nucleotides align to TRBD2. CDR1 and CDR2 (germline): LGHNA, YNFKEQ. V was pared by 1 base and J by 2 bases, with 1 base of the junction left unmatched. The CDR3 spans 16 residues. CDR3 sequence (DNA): TGTGCCAGCAGCCAAGCGGGACTAGCGGGGCAAGAGACCCAGTACTTC. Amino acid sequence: CASSQAGLAGQETQYF.

This chain's CDR3 is CASSQDRPGGYYNEQFF. DNA of the CDR3: TGCGCCAGCAGCCAAGATCGCCCGGGGGGCTACTACAATGAGCAGTTCTTC. This chain joins TRBV4-3 and TRBJ2-1, with D possibly matching TRBD2 (7 bases). This CDR3 has 17 residues. Trimming cost V 0 bases and J 3 bases, with 15 bases left between them. Germline V gives CDR1 LGHNA, CDR2 YSLEER.